This T cell receptor beta chain is drawn from a study of regulatory T cells in long-lasting Graves disease. As to time point: newly diagnosed GD, antithyroid drugs for less than 3 months. From PBMCs, RNA was extracted and then used to make the TCR library. Graves' disease diagnosis was established per American Thyroid Association guidelines. For this clonotype: Its target is unknown.

Libraries of TCR beta came from iRepertoire HTBI primers plus Arm-PCR of CDR3 regions. TCRdb re-analysed the multiplex PCR reads in MiXCR, keeping a single row per CDR3 protein. The data hold over 500,000 distinct CDR3 sequences, with 15% to 20% observed a single time. V was trimmed by 5 bases and J by 4 bases, leaving 12 bases between them. Germline V CDR1 and CDR2: SEHNR, FQNEAQ (reference sequence). This CDR3 has 14 residues. Study results and caveats: Peripheral blood, not thyroid tissue, was the sole material studied. Persistent disease samples used TRBV28, TRBJ1-2 and TRBJ2-5 preferentially. Patients whose Graves' disease persisted exhibited lower TCR diversity than those newly diagnosed.

These data were likewise used in another study, on T cells in Graves' hyperthyroidism and ophthalmopathy.

The chain is built from TRBV7-9 and TRBJ1-5; TRBD1 is a possible D gene (6 bases). The source of this sequence is a woman aged 25 to 39 with Graves disease. This specimen consisted of peripheral blood mononuclear cells (PBMCs), obtained at new diagnosis, from a patient treated with antithyroid drugs. CDR3 loop: CASSKGQINQPQHF. CDR3 bases: TGTGCCAGCAGCAAAGGACAGATAAATCAGCCCCAGCATTTT.